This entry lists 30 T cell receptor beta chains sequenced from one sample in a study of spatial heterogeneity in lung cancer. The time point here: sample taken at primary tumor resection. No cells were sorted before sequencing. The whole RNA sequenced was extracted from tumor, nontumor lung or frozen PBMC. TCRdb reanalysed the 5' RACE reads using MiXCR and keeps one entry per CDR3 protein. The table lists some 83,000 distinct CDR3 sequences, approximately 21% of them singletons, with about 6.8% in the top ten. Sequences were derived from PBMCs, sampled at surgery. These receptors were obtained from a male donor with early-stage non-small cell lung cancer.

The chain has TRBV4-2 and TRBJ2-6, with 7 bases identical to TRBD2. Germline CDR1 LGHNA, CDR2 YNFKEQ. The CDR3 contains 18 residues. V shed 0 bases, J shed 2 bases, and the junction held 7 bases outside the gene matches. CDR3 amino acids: CASSQEGGGSAGANVLTF. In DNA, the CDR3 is TGTGCCAGCAGCCAAGAGGGGGGAGGGAGTGCTGGGGCCAACGTCCTGACTTTC.

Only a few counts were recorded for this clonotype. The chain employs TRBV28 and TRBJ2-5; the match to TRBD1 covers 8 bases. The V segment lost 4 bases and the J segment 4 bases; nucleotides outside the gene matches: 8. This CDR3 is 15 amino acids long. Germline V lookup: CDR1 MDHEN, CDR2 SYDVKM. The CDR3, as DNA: TGTGCCAGCAGTTCCCGGACAGGGTCTTTAGAGACCCAGTACTTC. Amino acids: CASSSRTGSLETQYF.

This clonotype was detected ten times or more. This CDR3 reads CASREDVALGAFF. The CDR3 DNA reads TGTGCCAGCAGAGAGGACGTGGCCCTAGGAGCTTTCTTT. J is TRBJ1-1 and V is TRBV6-5; no definite D call. Germline V gives CDR1 MNHEY, CDR2 SVGAGI. This CDR3 has 13 residues. Trimming removed 6 bases at V and 10 bases at J, with 18 bases between.

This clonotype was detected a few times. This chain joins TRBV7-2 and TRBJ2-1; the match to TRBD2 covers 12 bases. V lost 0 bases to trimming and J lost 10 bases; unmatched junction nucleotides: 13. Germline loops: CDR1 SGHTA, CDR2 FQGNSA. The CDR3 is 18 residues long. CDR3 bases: TGTGCCAGCAGCTTAGCCCCTGTCGGACTAGCGGGGACCGGGGAGCAGTTCTTC. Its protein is CASSLAPVGLAGTGEQFF.

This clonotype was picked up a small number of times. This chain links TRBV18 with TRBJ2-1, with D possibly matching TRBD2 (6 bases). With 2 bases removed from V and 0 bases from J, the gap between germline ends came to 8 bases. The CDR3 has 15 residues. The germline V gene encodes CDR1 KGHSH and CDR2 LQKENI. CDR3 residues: CASSPVGGSYNEQFF. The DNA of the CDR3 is TGTGCCAGCTCACCAGTGGGAGGCTCCTACAATGAGCAGTTCTTC. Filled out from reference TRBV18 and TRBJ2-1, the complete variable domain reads NAGVMQNPRHLVRRRGQEARLRCSPMKGHSHVYWYRQLPEEGLKFMVYLQKENIIDESGMPKERFSAEFPKEGPSILRIQQVVRGDSAAYFCASSPVGGSYNEQFFGPGTRLTVL.

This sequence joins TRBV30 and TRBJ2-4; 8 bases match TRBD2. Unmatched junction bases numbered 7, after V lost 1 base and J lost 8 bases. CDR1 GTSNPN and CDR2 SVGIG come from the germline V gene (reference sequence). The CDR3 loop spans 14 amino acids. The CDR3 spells CAWSARRGGDIQYF. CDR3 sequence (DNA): TGTGCCTGGAGTGCCCGTCGGGGGGGAGACATTCAGTACTTC.

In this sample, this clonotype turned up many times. Written as DNA, the CDR3 is TGTGCCAGTAGACAGAACAATCAGCCCCAGCATTTT. It codes for CASRQNNQPQHF. This chain uses TRBV2 with TRBJ1-5; tentative D call: TRBD1 (5 bases). This CDR3 region has 12 residues. Per germline, CDR1 SNHLY and CDR2 FYNNEI. V lost 9 bases to trimming and J lost 3 bases, with 9 bases between them. Supplemented by reference TRBV2 and TRBJ1-5, the full variable domain reads EPEVTQTPSHQVTQMGQEVILRCVPISNHLYFYWYRQILGQKVEFLVSFYNNEISEKSEIFDDQFSVERPDGSNFTLKIRSTKLEDSAMYFCASRQNNQPQHFGDGTRLSIL.

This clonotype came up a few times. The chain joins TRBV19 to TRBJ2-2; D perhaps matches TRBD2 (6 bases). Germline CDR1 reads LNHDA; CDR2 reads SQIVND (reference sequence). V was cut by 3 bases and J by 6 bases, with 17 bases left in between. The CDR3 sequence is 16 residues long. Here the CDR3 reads CASSIPSGAVAGELFF. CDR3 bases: TGTGCCAGTAGTATCCCTTCGGGAGCGGTGGCCGGGGAGCTGTTTTTT.

The CDR3 sequence: CASSSGTQAETQYF. As DNA, the CDR3 is TGTGCCAGTAGCTCGGGGACACAAGCTGAGACCCAGTACTTC. The J gene is TRBJ2-5, the V gene TRBV19; D perhaps matches TRBD1 (6 bases). The V end lost 6 bases, the J end lost 5 bases, and 16 bases lay between the germline ends. Germline lookup yields CDR1 LNHDA and CDR2 SQIVND (reference sequence). This CDR3 contains 14 residues.

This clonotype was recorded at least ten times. The chain's CDR3 is CSASGRSTEAFF. The CDR3 DNA sequence: TGCAGCGCATCAGGGAGGAGCACTGAAGCTTTCTTT. The chain has TRBV29-1 and TRBJ1-1; tentatively, D is TRBD1 (5 bases). Deletions cut 7 bases from V and 4 bases from J, with 13 bases between. This CDR3 contains 12 residues. Germline CDR1 SQVTM, CDR2 ANQGSEA.

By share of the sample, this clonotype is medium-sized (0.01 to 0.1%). The CDR3, as DNA: TGCAGCGTAGGAAGAGAAGGGAACGAGCAGTACTTC. Protein sequence: CSVGREGNEQYF. The rearrangement joins TRBV29-1 to TRBJ2-7; the D is unclear. V gave up 6 bases and J gave up 5 bases, with 14 bases separating them. This CDR3 region has 12 residues. From germline, CDR1 is SQVTM and CDR2 ANQGSEA.

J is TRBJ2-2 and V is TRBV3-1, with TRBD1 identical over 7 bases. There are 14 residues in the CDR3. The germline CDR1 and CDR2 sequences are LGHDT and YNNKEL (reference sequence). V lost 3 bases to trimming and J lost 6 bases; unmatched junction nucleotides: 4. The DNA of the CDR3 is TGTGCCAGCAGCCAGTTGACAGGGTCCGGGGAGCTGTTTTTT. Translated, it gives CASSQLTGSGELFF.

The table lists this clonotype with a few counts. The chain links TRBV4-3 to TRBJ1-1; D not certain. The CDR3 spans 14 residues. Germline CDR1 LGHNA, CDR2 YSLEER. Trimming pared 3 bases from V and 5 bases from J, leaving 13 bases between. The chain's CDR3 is CASSQRRGWTEAFF. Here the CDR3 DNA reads TGCGCCAGCAGCCAGCGCCGAGGTTGGACTGAAGCTTTCTTT.

CDR3 coding DNA: TGTGCCAGCAGCCTAGGGGAAATTAGCTCCTACGAGCAGTACTTC. Amino acids: CASSLGEISSYEQYF. The chain joins TRBV5-5 to TRBJ2-7; D might be TRBD1 (5 bases). The ends were cut back, 4 bases at V and 0 bases at J, with 14 bases in the middle. Germline V CDR1 and CDR2: SGHKS, YYEKEE (reference sequence). The CDR3 covers 15 residues.

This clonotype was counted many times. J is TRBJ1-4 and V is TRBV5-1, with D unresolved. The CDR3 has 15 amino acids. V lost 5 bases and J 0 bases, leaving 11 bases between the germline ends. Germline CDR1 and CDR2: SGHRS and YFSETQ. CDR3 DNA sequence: TGCGCCAGCAGGACTACGATGGCAACTAATGAAAAACTGTTTTTT. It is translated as CASRTTMATNEKLFF.

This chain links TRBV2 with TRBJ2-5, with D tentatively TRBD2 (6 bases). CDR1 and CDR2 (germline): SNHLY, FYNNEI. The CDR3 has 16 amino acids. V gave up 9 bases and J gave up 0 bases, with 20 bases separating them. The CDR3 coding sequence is TGTGCCAGACCTTCCGAGGAGGGAACAAACCAAGAGACCCAGTACTTC. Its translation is CARPSEEGTNQETQYF.

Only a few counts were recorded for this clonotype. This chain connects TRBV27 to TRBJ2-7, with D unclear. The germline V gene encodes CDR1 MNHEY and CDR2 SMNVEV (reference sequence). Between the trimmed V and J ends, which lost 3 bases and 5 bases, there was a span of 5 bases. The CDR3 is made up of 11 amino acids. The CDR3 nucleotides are TGTGCCAGCAGTTTCCTACACGAGCAGTACTTC. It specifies CASSFLHEQYF.

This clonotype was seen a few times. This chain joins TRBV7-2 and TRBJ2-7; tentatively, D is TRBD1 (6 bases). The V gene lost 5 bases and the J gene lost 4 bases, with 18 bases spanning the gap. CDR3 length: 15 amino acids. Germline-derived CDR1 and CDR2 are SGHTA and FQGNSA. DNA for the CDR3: TGTGCCAGCAGCCTTACGGACAGTTCTGCTTACGAGCAGTACTTC. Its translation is CASSLTDSSAYEQYF.

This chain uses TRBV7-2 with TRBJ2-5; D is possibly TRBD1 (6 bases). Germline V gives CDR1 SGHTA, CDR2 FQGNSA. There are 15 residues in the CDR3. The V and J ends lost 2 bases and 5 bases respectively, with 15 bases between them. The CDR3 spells CASSLNHGGLETQYF. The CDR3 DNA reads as TGTGCCAGCAGCTTAAATCATGGGGGCTTGGAGACCCAGTACTTC. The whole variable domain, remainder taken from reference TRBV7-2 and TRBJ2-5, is GAGVSQSPSNKVTEKGKDVELRCDPISGHTALYWYRQSLGQGLEFLIYFQGNSAPDKSGLPSDRFSAERTGGSVSTLTIQRTQQEDSAVYLCASSLNHGGLETQYFGPGTRLLVL.

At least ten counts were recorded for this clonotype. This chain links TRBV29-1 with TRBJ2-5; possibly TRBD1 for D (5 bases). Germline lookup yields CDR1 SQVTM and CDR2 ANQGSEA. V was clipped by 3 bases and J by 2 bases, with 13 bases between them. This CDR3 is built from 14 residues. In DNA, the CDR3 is TGCAGCGTTGATCATCAGGGTAGTCAAGAGACCCAGTACTTC. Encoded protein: CSVDHQGSQETQYF.

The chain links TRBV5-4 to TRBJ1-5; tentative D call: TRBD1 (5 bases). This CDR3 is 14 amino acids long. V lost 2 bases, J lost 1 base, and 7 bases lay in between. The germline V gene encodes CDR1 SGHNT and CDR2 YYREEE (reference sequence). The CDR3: CASSLWGSNQPQHF. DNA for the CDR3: TGTGCCAGCAGCTTATGGGGGAGCAATCAGCCCCAGCATTTT.

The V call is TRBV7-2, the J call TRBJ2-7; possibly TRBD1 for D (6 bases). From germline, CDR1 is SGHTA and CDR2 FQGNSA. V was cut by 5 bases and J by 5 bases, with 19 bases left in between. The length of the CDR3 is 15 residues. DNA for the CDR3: TGTGCCAGCAGCCCGAACCAGGGGAGTCTCGACGAGCAGTACTTC. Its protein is CASSPNQGSLDEQYF.

The chain's CDR3 is CASSPGTGGAWKTQYF. In DNA, the CDR3 is TGTGCCAGCAGCCCGGGGACAGGGGGCGCTTGGAAGACCCAGTACTTC. The chain employs TRBV4-2 and TRBJ2-5, with 12 positions matching TRBD1. This CDR3 is built from 16 residues. Looked up from germline, CDR1 is LGHNA and CDR2 is YNFKEQ. Losses at the gene ends were 4 bases for V and 6 bases for J; bases not matched to a gene: 9.

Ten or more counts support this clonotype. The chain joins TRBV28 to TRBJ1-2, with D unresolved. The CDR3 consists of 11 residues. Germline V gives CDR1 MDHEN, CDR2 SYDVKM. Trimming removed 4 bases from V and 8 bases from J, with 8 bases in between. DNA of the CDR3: TGTGCCAGCAGTTCGACCTTAGGCTACACCTTC. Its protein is CASSSTLGYTF.

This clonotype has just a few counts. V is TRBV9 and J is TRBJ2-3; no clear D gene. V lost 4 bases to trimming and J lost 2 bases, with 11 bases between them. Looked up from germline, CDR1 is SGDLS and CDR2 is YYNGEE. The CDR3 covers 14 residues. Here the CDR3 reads CASSQHPPTDTQYF. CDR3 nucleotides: TGTGCCAGCAGCCAGCATCCACCCACAGATACGCAGTATTTT.

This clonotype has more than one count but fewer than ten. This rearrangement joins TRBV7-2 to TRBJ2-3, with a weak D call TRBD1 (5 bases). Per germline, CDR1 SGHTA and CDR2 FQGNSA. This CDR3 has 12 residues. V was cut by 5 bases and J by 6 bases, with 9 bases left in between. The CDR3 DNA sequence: TGTGCCAGCAGCACACAGGTGGATACGCAGTATTTT. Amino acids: CASSTQVDTQYF.

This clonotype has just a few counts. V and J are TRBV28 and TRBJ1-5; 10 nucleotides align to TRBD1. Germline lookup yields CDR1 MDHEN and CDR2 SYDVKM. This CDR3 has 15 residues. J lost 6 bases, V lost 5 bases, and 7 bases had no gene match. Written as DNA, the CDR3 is TGTGCCAGCAGTGCGGGACAGGGGATCGCTCAGCCCCAGCATTTT. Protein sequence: CASSAGQGIAQPQHF.

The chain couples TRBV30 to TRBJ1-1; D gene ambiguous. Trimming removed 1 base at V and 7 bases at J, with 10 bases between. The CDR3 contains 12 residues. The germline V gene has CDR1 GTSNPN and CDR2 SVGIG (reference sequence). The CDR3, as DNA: TGTGCCTGGAGTGGGCGGGGAAGTGAAGCTTTCTTT. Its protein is CAWSGRGSEAFF.

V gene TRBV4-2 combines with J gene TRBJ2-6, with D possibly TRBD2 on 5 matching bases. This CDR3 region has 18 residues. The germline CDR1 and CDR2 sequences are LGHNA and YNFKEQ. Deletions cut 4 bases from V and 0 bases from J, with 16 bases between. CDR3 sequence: CASSPGVMGDSGANVLTF. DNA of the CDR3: TGTGCCAGCAGCCCAGGCGTGATGGGAGACTCTGGGGCCAACGTCCTGACTTTC.

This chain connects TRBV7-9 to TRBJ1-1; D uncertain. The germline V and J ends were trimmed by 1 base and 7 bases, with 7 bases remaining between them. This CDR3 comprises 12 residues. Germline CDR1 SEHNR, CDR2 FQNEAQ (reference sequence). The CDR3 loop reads CASSLEAGEAFF. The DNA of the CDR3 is TGTGCCAGCAGCTTAGAGGCAGGTGAAGCTTTCTTT.